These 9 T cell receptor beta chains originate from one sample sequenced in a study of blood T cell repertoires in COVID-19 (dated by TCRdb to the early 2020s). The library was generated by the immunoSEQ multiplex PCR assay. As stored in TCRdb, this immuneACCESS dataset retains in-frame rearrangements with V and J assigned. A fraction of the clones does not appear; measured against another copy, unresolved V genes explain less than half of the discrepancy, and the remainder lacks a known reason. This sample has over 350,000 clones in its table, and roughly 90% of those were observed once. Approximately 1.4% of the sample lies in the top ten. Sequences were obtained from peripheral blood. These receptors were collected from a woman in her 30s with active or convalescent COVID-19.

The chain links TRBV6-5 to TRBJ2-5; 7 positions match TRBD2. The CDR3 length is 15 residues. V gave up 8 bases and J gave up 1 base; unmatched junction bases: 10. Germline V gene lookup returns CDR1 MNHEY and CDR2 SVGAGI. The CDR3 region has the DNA TGTGCCAGCTCGGGGTACACTAGCGTCCAAGAGACCCAGTACTTC. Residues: CASSGYTSVQETQYF.

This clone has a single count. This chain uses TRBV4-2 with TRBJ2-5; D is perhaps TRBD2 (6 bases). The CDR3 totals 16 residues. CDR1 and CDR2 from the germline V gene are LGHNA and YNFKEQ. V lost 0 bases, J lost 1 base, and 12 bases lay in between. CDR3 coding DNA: TGTGCCAGCAGCCAAGACGGGACTCGCCGCCAAGAGACCCAGTACTTC. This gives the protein CASSQDGTRRQETQYF.

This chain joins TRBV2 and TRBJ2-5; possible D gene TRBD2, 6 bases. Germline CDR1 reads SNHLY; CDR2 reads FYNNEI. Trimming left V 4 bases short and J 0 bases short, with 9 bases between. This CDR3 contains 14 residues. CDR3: CASSGLADQETQYF. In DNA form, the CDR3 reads TGTGCCAGCAGTGGGTTAGCGGACCAAGAGACCCAGTACTTC.

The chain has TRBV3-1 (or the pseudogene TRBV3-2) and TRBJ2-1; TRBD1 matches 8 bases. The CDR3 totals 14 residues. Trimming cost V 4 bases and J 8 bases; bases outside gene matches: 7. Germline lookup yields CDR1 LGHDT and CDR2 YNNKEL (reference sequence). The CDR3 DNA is TGTGCCAGCAGCCCTGGCAGGGGGCCATATGAGCAGTTCTTC. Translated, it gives CASSPGRGPYEQFF.

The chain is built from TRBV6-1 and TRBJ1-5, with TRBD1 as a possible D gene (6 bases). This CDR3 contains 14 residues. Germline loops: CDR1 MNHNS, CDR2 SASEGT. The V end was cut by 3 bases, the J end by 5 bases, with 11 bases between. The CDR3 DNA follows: TGTGCCAGCAGTGAGGTTCAGGGGCATCAGCCCCAGCATTTT. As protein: CASSEVQGHQPQHF.

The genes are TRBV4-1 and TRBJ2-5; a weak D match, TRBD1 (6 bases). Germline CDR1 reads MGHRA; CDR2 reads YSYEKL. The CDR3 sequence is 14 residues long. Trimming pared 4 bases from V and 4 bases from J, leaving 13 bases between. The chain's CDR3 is CASSRTQGVETQYF. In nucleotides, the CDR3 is TGCGCCAGCAGCCGAACACAGGGTGTAGAGACCCAGTACTTC.

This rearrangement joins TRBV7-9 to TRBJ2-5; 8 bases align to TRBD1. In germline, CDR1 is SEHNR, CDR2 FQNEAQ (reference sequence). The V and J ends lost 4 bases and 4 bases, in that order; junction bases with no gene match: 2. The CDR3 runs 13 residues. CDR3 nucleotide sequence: TGTGCCAGCAGCTACGGGACAGGAGAGACCCAGTACTTC. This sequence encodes CASSYGTGETQYF. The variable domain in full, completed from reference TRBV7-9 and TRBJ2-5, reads DTGVSQNPRHKITKRGQNVTFRCDPISEHNRLYWYRQTLGQGPEFLTYFQNEAQLEKSRLLSDRFSAERPKGSFSTLEIQRTEQGDSAMYLCASSYGTGETQYFGPGTRLLVL.

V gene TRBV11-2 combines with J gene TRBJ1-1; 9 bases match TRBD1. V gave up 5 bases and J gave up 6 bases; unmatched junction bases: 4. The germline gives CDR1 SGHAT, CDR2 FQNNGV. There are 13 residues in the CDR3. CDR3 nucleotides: TGTGCCAGCAGCAAGGACAGGGGACCTGAAGCTTTCTTT. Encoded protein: CASSKDRGPEAFF. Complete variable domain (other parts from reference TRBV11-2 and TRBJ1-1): EAGVAQSPRYKIIEKRQSVAFWCNPISGHATLYWYQQILGQGPKLLIQFQNNGVVDDSQLPKDRFSAERLKGVDSTLKIQPAKLEDSAVYLCASSKDRGPEAFFGQGTRLTVV.

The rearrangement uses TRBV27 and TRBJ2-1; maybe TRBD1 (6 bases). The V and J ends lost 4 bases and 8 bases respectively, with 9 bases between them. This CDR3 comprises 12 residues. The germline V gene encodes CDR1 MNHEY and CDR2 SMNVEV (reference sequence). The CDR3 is CASSSGADEQFF. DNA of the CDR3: TGTGCCAGCAGTTCAGGGGCGGATGAGCAGTTCTTC.